These T cell receptor beta chains were read from a single sample in a study of molecular identifiers for immune sequencing clone quantification. TCRdb reprocessed the PCR reads via MiXCR and lists one record per CDR3 protein. The sample holds tens of thousands of distinct CDR3 sequences, about 23% seen once. The sample consisted of naive CD8+ T cells from blood, with Jurkat cell RNA spiked in. Source of these receptors: a human donor in good health. Some libraries in this study had Jurkat cell RNA spiked in. CDR3s include the opening cysteine and the closing phenylalanine or tryptophan. D genes are given only for firm matches. Clone size is not always given. Where it is, it says once, few, many or a class for expanded clones.

j_call	v_call	d_call	clone_size	cdr3_nt	cdr3_aa
TRBJ2-5	TRBV18	-	many	TGTGCCAGCTCACCCGGGACAATAAAGTGGCAGGGGCGAGAGACCCAGTACTTC	CASSPGTIKWQGRETQYF
TRBJ1-1	TRBV28	-	many	TGTGCCAGCAAATTTCCGGGCGGTGGGACTGAAGCTTTCTTT	CASKFPGGGTEAFF
TRBJ2-7	TRBV29-1	TRBD2	many	TGCAGCGTTGACGGCAGGGAGGGCTACGAGCAGTACTTC	CSVDGREGYEQYF
TRBJ2-3	TRBV16	-	many	TGTGCCAGCAGTCGGCGCGGCAGGTCCACAGATACGCAGTATTTT	CASSRRGRSTDTQYF
TRBJ2-5	TRBV14	TRBD1	-	TGTGCCAGCAGCCAAATCCGGGACAGTGGGGTTCGAGAGACCCAGTACTTC	CASSQIRDSGVRETQYF
TRBJ2-4	TRBV19	-	many	TGTGCCAGTAGTATTCCCCCAGCCAAAAACATTCAGTACTTC	CASSIPPAKNIQYF
TRBJ2-5	TRBV6-5	TRBD1	many	TGTGCCAGCAGACTCGACAGGGGTGGGGAGACCCAGTACTTC	CASRLDRGGETQYF
TRBJ2-3	TRBV20-1	TRBD2	once	TGCAGTGCTGGAGTGTGGCGGGAGAACACAGATACGCAGTGTTTT	CSAGVWRENTDTQCF
TRBJ1-5	TRBV30	-	many	TGTGCCTGGAGTGTACTAGGTAGCAATCAGCCCCAGCATTTT	CAWSVLGSNQPQHF
TRBJ1-6	TRBV13	-	few	TGTGCCAGCAGCTCCCAGGGTCCACCCCTCCACTTT	CASSSQGPPLHF
TRBJ1-3	TRBV27	-	few	TGTGCCAGCAGCTCCGACACATTCGGAAACACCATATATTTT	CASSSDTFGNTIYF
TRBJ1-1	TRBV19	-	many	TGTGCCAGTAGTATTTCATTCAACACTGAAGCTTTCTTT	CASSISFNTEAFF
TRBJ2-1	TRBV4-1	-	many	TGCGCCAGCAGCCAAGTAGGCGGGAAGGGCTACAATGAGCAGTTCTTC	CASSQVGGKGYNEQFF
TRBJ2-6	TRBV14	TRBD1	few	TGTGCCAGCAGCCAATGGGACAGGGGGTTTACTGGGGCCAACGTCCTGACTTTC	CASSQWDRGFTGANVLTF
TRBJ2-3	TRBV24-1	TRBD1	many	TGTGCCACCAGTGAAACCCGACAGGGGTCCCGCACAGATACGCAGTATTTT	CATSETRQGSRTDTQYF
TRBJ2-7	TRBV4-3	-	many	TGCGCCAGCAGCCGAAGTACAACCTACGAGCAGTACTTC	CASSRSTTYEQYF
TRBJ2-2	TRBV6-5	-	many	TGTGCCAGCAGTTACGAAGAACCCGGGGAGCTGTTTTTT	CASSYEEPGELFF
TRBJ2-3	TRBV12-3/TRBV12-4	-	many	TGTGCCAGCAGTTCTATGGGTAGAGATACGCAGTATTTT	CASSSMGRDTQYF
TRBJ2-3	TRBV27	TRBD2	many	TGTGCCAGCAGTTTAAGCGGGGTTGCAGATACGCAGTATTTT	CASSLSGVADTQYF
TRBJ2-2	TRBV9	TRBD2	once	TGTGCCCGCGGCGCCTCCCTAAGCGGGGCGAACACCGGGGAGCTGTTTTTT	CARGASLSGANTGELFF
TRBJ1-2	TRBV19	-	many	TGTGCCAGTAGTATAGATCTGGGCACAGAAACCTACACCTTC	CASSIDLGTETYTF
TRBJ2-2	TRBV5-6	-	-	TGTGCCAGCCGCTTGGCCGGGAACACCGGGGAGCTGTTTTTT	CASRLAGNTGELFF
TRBJ2-3	TRBV7-9	-	many	TGTGCCAGCAGCTCCCCCACCTTCACAGATACGCAGTATTTT	CASSSPTFTDTQYF
TRBJ2-7	TRBV19	-	many	TGTGCCAGTAGTATCGGGGCAGGGCGATACGAGCAGTACTTC	CASSIGAGRYEQYF
TRBJ2-5	TRBV6-6	-	many	TGTGCCAGCAGTTCCCTGGGCGGAGAGACCCAGTACTTC	CASSSLGGETQYF
TRBJ2-7	TRBV28	-	many	TGTGCCAGCAGTCCTCCCCCGGCCTACGAGCAGTACTTC	CASSPPPAYEQYF
TRBJ1-1	TRBV20-1	-	many	TGCAGTGCCCGAATCCCCGGGGGAGCGACTGAAGCTTTCTTT	CSARIPGGATEAFF
TRBJ1-5	TRBV6-2/TRBV6-3	-	many	TGTGCCAGCAGTTCGGGCCACAATCAGCCCCAGCATTTT	CASSSGHNQPQHF
TRBJ2-3	TRBV7-6	TRBD2	medium-sized	TGTGCCAGCAGCCCGGGGGGATCTAGCACAGATACGCAGTATTTT	CASSPGGSSTDTQYF
TRBJ2-7	TRBV7-8	-	few	TGTGCCAGCAGCCCACACCCCTCCGAGCAGTACTTC	CASSPHPSEQYF
TRBJ1-1	TRBV19	TRBD1	many	TGTGCCAGTAGTATACCGACAGGGGTTGACATGAACACTGAAGCTTTCTTT	CASSIPTGVDMNTEAFF
TRBJ1-5	TRBV19	-	many	TGTGCCAGTAGTATCGCAGGGATTAGCAATCAGCCCCAGCATTTT	CASSIAGISNQPQHF
TRBJ1-1	TRBV5-6	-	many	TGTGCCAGCAGCCAAGGAGCAGGGTCCACTGAAGCTTTCTTT	CASSQGAGSTEAFF
TRBJ2-7	TRBV12-3/TRBV12-4	TRBD1	few	TGTGCCAGCAGTTTAGCCGGACAGGTCTACGAGCAGTACTTC	CASSLAGQVYEQYF
TRBJ1-1	TRBV28	-	many	TGTGCCAGCAGTTCGACGGTGAACACTGAAGCTTTCTTT	CASSSTVNTEAFF
TRBJ2-5	TRBV29-1	-	-	TGCAACGTTGAAGATGGATCGGGAGTGGCCCAGTACTTC	CNVEDGSGVAQYF
TRBJ1-3	TRBV5-1	TRBD1	-	TGCGCCAGCAGCTTGCGACAGGGGGCTGAAGGAAACACCATATATTTT	CASSLRQGAEGNTIYF
TRBJ2-6	TRBV19	-	few	TGTGCCAGTACGCCCCTTACGGCTGGGGCCAACGTCCTGACTTTC	CASTPLTAGANVLTF
TRBJ2-5	TRBV28	-	many	TGTGCCAGCAGTCCGGCCGGGGACGAAGAGACCCAGTACTTC	CASSPAGDEETQYF
TRBJ1-4	TRBV2	-	many	TGTGCCAGCAGTGAAGCGCTTTGGGCCCAAGAGGATGAAAAACTGTTTTTT	CASSEALWAQEDEKLFF
TRBJ1-1	TRBV19	-	-	TGTGCCAGTAGTAAGGGTGTCGGGGGAGGCACTGAAGCTTTCTTT	CASSKGVGGGTEAFF
TRBJ2-7	TRBV28	TRBD2	many	TGTGCCAGCAGTTACCGGACTAGCGTTTCCTACGAGCAGTACTTC	CASSYRTSVSYEQYF
TRBJ2-7	TRBV19	TRBD1	many	TGTGCCAGTAGTATAGGGACAGGGGCCTACGAGCAGTACTTC	CASSIGTGAYEQYF
TRBJ2-3	TRBV5-6	TRBD2	-	TGTGCCTGCAGCTTGGTAACGCCTAGCGGCTCTAGCACAGATACGCAGTATTTT	CACSLVTPSGSSTDTQYF
TRBJ1-1	TRBV7-8	-	-	TGTGCCAGCAAGCTTATAAGTATCCAAGAAGCTTTCTTT	CASKLISIQEAFF
TRBJ2-3	TRBV11-2	TRBD1	many	TGTGCCAGCAGCTTAGGAGGGGGCCCTAGCACAGATACGCAGTATTTT	CASSLGGGPSTDTQYF
TRBJ2-3	TRBV14	TRBD2	many	TGTGCCAGCAGCCTATGGTCCGGGACTAGGTCAGATACGCAGTATTTT	CASSLWSGTRSDTQYF
TRBJ2-5	TRBV7-9	-	many	TGTGCCAGCCGGGACCTTCTTATAGAGACCCAGTACTTC	CASRDLLIETQYF
TRBJ2-3	TRBV6-2/TRBV6-3	-	many	TGTGCCAGCAGTTACAGGCGGGCAGATACGCAGTATTTT	CASSYRRADTQYF
TRBJ2-3	TRBV2	-	many	TGTGCCAGCAAGGGGTATAACCCCCCAGATACGCAGTATTTT	CASKGYNPPDTQYF
TRBJ2-2	TRBV20-1	TRBD1	many	TGCAGTGCTAGACCCCGACAGGGCTTGGGAAACGAGCTGTTTTTT	CSARPRQGLGNELFF